The 28 T cell receptor beta chains listed next were all sequenced from one sample in a study of T-cell memory formation after mild COVID-19. TCRdb processed the 5' RACE reads anew with MiXCR; each CDR3 protein has one entry. The sample has 250,000 to 350,000 distinct CDR3 sequences, around 16% seen once. Material: PBMCs or a T cell subset sorted from them (not recorded which). The origin of the receptors is a man between 18 and 35 years old who had mild COVID-19 (a few samples of this study predate the infection). Cell type and time point are not known.

This clonotype has only a few counts. The chain is built from TRBV5-4 and TRBJ2-3; 7 nucleotides line up with TRBD1. Germline V gives CDR1 SGHNT, CDR2 YYREEE (reference sequence). This CDR3 contains 15 residues. After removal of 4 bases from V and 4 bases from J, the junction contained 9 bases not matched to a gene. The CDR3 here is CASSLEQGQADTQYF. CDR3 nucleotide sequence: TGTGCCAGCAGCCTCGAACAGGGGCAGGCAGATACGCAGTATTTT.

This clonotype has a count of ten or more. J is TRBJ2-7 and V is TRBV20-1; TRBD2 is a possible D gene (7 bases). Germline loops: CDR1 DFQATT, CDR2 SNEGSKA (reference sequence). V was clipped by 6 bases and J by 1 base, with 16 bases between them. CDR3 size: 14 residues. DNA for the CDR3: TGCAGTGCCATGGGGGGGCTCACATCCTACGAGCAGTACTTC. Protein product: CSAMGGLTSYEQYF.

The rearrangement joins TRBV5-4 to TRBJ2-7; D remains ambiguous. CDR3 length: 12 residues. Between the trimmed V and J ends, which lost 0 bases and 5 bases, there was a span of 6 bases. Germline V gene lookup returns CDR1 SGHNT and CDR2 YYREEE (reference sequence). The CDR3 DNA is TGTGCCAGCAGCTTGGACCAAAACGAGCAGTACGTC. It is translated as CASSLDQNEQYV.

This chain links TRBV9 with TRBJ2-3; D unresolved. Trimming pared 4 bases from V and 2 bases from J, leaving 14 bases between. The germline gives CDR1 SGDLS, CDR2 YYNGEE. This CDR3 has 15 amino acids. The CDR3 spells CASSPRLDNTDTQYF. The DNA of the CDR3 is TGTGCCAGCAGCCCACGACTGGATAACACAGATACGCAGTATTTT.

The chain carries TRBV10-3 and TRBJ2-7; TRBD1 might be the D (5 bases). The V gene lost 5 bases and the J gene lost 3 bases, with 11 bases spanning the gap. This CDR3 contains 13 residues. The germline V gene encodes CDR1 ENHRY and CDR2 SYGVKD. This CDR3 reads CAISSGHDYEQYV. For the CDR3, the DNA is TGTGCCATCAGTTCAGGACACGACTACGAGCAGTACGTC.

This chain links TRBV7-2 with TRBJ2-4; 13 bases map to TRBD2. The CDR3 sequence is 17 residues long. Trimming removed 5 bases from V and 3 bases from J; junction bases left unmatched: 7. In germline, CDR1 is SGHTA, CDR2 FQGNSA. In DNA form, the CDR3 reads TGTGCCAGCAGCGACACGGGACTAGCGGGGTACAAAAACATTCAGTACTTC. Protein sequence: CASSDTGLAGYKNIQYF.

A few counts support this clonotype. The rearrangement joins TRBV6-5 to TRBJ1-6, with D hard to call. Germline V lookup: CDR1 MNHEY, CDR2 SVGAGI. V shed 0 bases and J shed 7 bases, with 10 bases lying between them. This CDR3 has 15 residues. The chain's CDR3 is CASSYSRVGNSPLHF. DNA of the CDR3: TGTGCCAGCAGTTACTCCCGGGTGGGGAATTCACCCCTCCACTTT.

This sequence joins TRBV7-2 and TRBJ2-2; the D is unclear. The ends were cut back, 7 bases at V and 7 bases at J, with 22 bases in the middle. The CDR3 is 16 residues long. Germline V CDR1 and CDR2: SGHTA, FQGNSA. CDR3 sequence: CASTLPRWLDDGELFF. The CDR3 DNA is TGTGCCAGCACCCTCCCCAGGTGGCTAGATGACGGGGAGCTGTTTTTT.

This clonotype was counted only a few times. This chain connects TRBV12-3 or TRBV12-4 to TRBJ1-3; D is unresolved. Trimming pared 3 bases from V and 0 bases from J, leaving 6 bases between. This CDR3 is built from 14 residues. CDR3 amino acids: CASSLRHSGNTIYF. In DNA, the CDR3 is TGTGCCAGCAGTTTGCGCCACTCTGGAAACACCATATATTTT.

This clonotype appeared many times. The chain employs TRBV9 and TRBJ1-5; tentatively, D is TRBD1 (6 bases). The germline V and J ends were trimmed by 4 bases and 0 bases, with 23 bases remaining between them. CDR1 and CDR2 from the germline V gene are SGDLS and YYNGEE. The CDR3 extends over 19 amino acids. The CDR3 coding sequence is TGTGCCAGCAGCCCCCGTCCAAGGGGGAGGGGGGATAGCAATCAGCCCCAGCATTTT. It is translated as CASSPRPRGRGDSNQPQHF.

This clonotype appeared a few times. The chain links TRBV5-1 to TRBJ2-3; 7 bases line up with TRBD1. Trimming at V came to 4 bases and at J to 4 bases, leaving 3 bases not matched to a gene. CDR1 is SGHRS and CDR2 is YFSETQ in the germline V gene. The CDR3 runs to 13 residues. The CDR3: CASSVTGADTQYF. The CDR3 coding sequence is TGCGCCAGCAGCGTAACAGGGGCAGATACGCAGTATTTT.

This chain uses TRBV7-2 with TRBJ1-5; D remains unclear. The length of the CDR3 is 14 residues. In germline, CDR1 is SGHTA, CDR2 FQGNSA. V was cut by 4 bases and J by 9 bases, with 16 bases left in between. CDR3 DNA sequence: TGTGCCAGCAGCTCTGGACCAGACTCGGGGCCCCAGCATTTT. It codes for CASSSGPDSGPQHF.

Ten or more counts support this clonotype. V usage is TRBV10-3 and J usage is TRBJ2-1; no definite D call. Germline-derived CDR1 and CDR2 are ENHRY and SYGVKD. CDR3 size: 13 residues. With 3 bases removed from V and 9 bases from J, the gap between germline ends came to 12 bases. CDR3 nucleotides: TGTGCCATCAGTGATAATCCGGCAGTTGAGCAGTTCTTC. Translation: CAISDNPAVEQFF.

The rearrangement joins TRBV11-2 to TRBJ2-2; D is ambiguous. CDR3 size: 16 residues. The V end was cut by 1 base, the J end by 4 bases, with 13 bases between. CDR1 is SGHAT and CDR2 is FQNNGV in the germline V gene. CDR3 sequence (DNA): TGTGCCAGCAGCTTAGCCCGAGGTGGTCGCACCGGGGAGCTGTTTTTT. Residues: CASSLARGGRTGELFF.

This clonotype was recorded a few times. This sequence joins TRBV5-1 and TRBJ2-7; TRBD2 matches 7 bases. V lost 3 bases, J lost 2 bases, and 5 bases stayed unmatched. The CDR3 contains 14 residues. Germline CDR1 reads SGHRS; CDR2 reads YFSETQ. The CDR3 sequence is CASSSRGGAYEQYF. CDR3 coding DNA: TGCGCCAGCAGCTCGCGGGGAGGGGCCTACGAGCAGTACTTC.

The V gene is TRBV11-2, the J gene TRBJ2-3; D uncertain. The germline V and J ends were trimmed by 1 base and 6 bases, with 8 bases remaining between them. Germline V gene sequence: CDR1 SGHAT, CDR2 FQNNGV. This CDR3 is 13 amino acids long. CDR3 region: CASSLGFGDTQYF. CDR3 DNA: TGTGCCAGCAGCTTAGGGTTCGGTGATACGCAGTATTTT.

The chain is built from TRBV12-3 or TRBV12-4 and TRBJ2-1, with 9 nucleotides matching TRBD2. The CDR3 consists of 14 residues. J lost 5 bases, V lost 6 bases, and 5 bases had no gene match. CDR3 loop: CASSLRLADNEQFF. The CDR3 region has the DNA TGTGCCAGCAGCCTGAGACTAGCGGACAATGAGCAGTTCTTC.

This clonotype was seen a few times. The chain carries TRBV18 and TRBJ1-1, with D unclear. Trimming removed 0 bases from V and 5 bases from J, with 10 bases in between. From germline, CDR1 is KGHSH and CDR2 LQKENI. The CDR3 is made up of 14 amino acids. The CDR3 protein is CASSPPGRWTEAFF. Here the CDR3 DNA reads TGTGCCAGCTCACCACCAGGGAGGTGGACTGAAGCTTTCTTT.

This clonotype turned up a few times. The chain has TRBV7-9 and TRBJ2-1, with unresolved D. Germline CDR1 and CDR2: SEHNR and FQNEAQ (reference sequence). V was clipped by 3 bases and J by 7 bases, with 10 bases between them. The CDR3 has 13 residues. CDR3: CASSLDPRNEQFF. The CDR3 DNA reads as TGTGCCAGCAGCTTGGACCCCCGTAATGAGCAGTTCTTC. Combining the CDR3 with reference TRBV7-9 and TRBJ2-1 gives the whole variable domain DTGVSQNPRHKITKRGQNVTFRCDPISEHNRLYWYRQTLGQGPEFLTYFQNEAQLEKSRLLSDRFSAERPKGSFSTLEIQRTEQGDSAMYLCASSLDPRNEQFFGPGTRLTVL.

The CDR3 bases are TGTGCCAGCAGCGTAGAAACAGGGAGGGGCTACACCTTC. Its translation: CASSVETGRGYTF. This chain links TRBV9 with TRBJ1-2, with a possible D match to TRBD1 (6 bases). The CDR3 consists of 13 residues. CDR1 and CDR2 from the germline V gene are SGDLS and YYNGEE. The V end lost 0 bases, the J end lost 8 bases, and 11 bases lay between the germline ends.

This clonotype has ten or more counts. This chain links TRBV5-5 with TRBJ1-3, with no clear D. Germline CDR1 reads SGHKS; CDR2 reads YYEKEE (reference sequence). There are 15 residues in the CDR3. Deletions cut 0 bases from V and 4 bases from J, with 11 bases between. In DNA, the CDR3 is TGTGCCAGCAGCTTGGACCCGGGTTGGGGAAACACCATATATTTT. Residues: CASSLDPGWGNTIYF.

This clonotype was seen a handful of times. The V and J genes are TRBV7-2 and TRBJ2-7, with 7 bases matching TRBD2. Per germline, CDR1 SGHTA and CDR2 FQGNSA. Germline trimming cut 4 bases from V and 4 bases from J; bases unmatched to any gene: 4. The CDR3 is 13 residues long. CDR3 sequence reads: CASSSFGGYEQYV. The CDR3 nucleotides are TGTGCCAGCAGCTCCTTCGGGGGGTACGAGCAGTACGTC.

This clonotype came up a few times. The chain has TRBV12-3 or TRBV12-4 and TRBJ1-1; D gene unclear. Trimming stripped 10 bases from V and 0 bases from J, with 12 bases between. The CDR3 has 13 amino acids. CDR3 loop: CATARTVNTEAFF. The DNA for the CDR3 is TGTGCCACCGCGAGGACGGTGAACACTGAAGCTTTCTTT.

This clonotype turned up a few times. The chain combines TRBV20-1 with TRBJ2-2, with D possibly TRBD1 on 6 matching bases. CDR3 length equals 16 residues. Germline CDR1 DFQATT, CDR2 SNEGSKA (reference sequence). V was cut by 0 bases and J by 4 bases, with 15 bases left in between. In nucleotides, the CDR3 is TGCAGTGCTAGAGATCTGACCGGACAGCTCACCGGGGAGCTGTTTTTT. Translated: CSARDLTGQLTGELFF.

This clonotype came up a few times. The CDR3 DNA follows: TGTGCCAGCAGCTTTGAAGTCAGCGGGGCCGACACTGATACGCAGTATTTT. It is translated as CASSFEVSGADTDTQYF. V is TRBV7-9 and J is TRBJ2-3, with TRBD2 identical over 7 bases. V was pared by 3 bases and J by 6 bases, with 15 bases of the junction left unmatched. Germline values: CDR1 SEHNR, CDR2 FQNEAQ (reference sequence). The CDR3 contains 17 residues.

The rearrangement links TRBV6-2 or TRBV6-3 to TRBJ1-1; TRBD1 is a possible D gene (6 bases). Germline V gene data show CDR1 as MNHEY and CDR2 as SVGEGT. The CDR3 consists of 14 residues. The V and J ends lost 6 bases and 6 bases respectively, with 17 bases between them. CDR3 bases: TGTGCCAGCAGCGAGATCACAGGGAGCGCTGAAGCTTTCTTT. It is translated as CASSEITGSAEAFF.

This clonotype was observed a few times. The CDR3 sequence is CASSTGRITNEQFF. The DNA of the CDR3 is TGTGCCAGCAGTACAGGGCGGATTACGAATGAGCAGTTCTTC. This chain joins TRBV11-2 and TRBJ2-1; D is possibly TRBD1 (6 bases). Germline CDR1 reads SGHAT; CDR2 reads FQNNGV. This CDR3 spans 14 amino acids. Trimming stripped 6 bases from V and 7 bases from J, with 16 bases between.

This clonotype turned up a few times. The chain recombines TRBV20-1 with TRBJ2-1; 7 nucleotides match TRBD1. From germline, CDR1 is DFQATT and CDR2 SNEGSKA (reference sequence). The CDR3 sequence is 15 residues long. Losses at the gene ends were 0 bases for V and 3 bases for J; bases not matched to a gene: 5. CDR3 sequence reads: CSARETGKVYNEQFF. DNA of the CDR3: TGCAGTGCTAGAGAGACAGGGAAGGTCTACAATGAGCAGTTCTTC.